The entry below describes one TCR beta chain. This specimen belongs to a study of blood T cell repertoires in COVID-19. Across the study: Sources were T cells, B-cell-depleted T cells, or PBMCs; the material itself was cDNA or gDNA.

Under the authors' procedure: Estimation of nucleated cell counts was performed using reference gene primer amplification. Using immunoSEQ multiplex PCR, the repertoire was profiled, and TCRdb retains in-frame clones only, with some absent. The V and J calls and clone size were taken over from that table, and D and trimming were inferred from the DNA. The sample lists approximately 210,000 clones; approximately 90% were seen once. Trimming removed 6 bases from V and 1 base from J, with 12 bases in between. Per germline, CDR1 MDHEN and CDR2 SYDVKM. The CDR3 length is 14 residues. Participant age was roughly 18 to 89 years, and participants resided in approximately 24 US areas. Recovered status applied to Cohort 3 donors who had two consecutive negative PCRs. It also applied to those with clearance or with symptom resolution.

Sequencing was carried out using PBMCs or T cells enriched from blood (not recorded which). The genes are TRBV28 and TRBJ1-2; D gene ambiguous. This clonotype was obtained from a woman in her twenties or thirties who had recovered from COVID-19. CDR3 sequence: CASRDPTRNYGYTF. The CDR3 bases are TGTGCCAGCAGAGATCCGACACGTAACTATGGCTACACCTTC.